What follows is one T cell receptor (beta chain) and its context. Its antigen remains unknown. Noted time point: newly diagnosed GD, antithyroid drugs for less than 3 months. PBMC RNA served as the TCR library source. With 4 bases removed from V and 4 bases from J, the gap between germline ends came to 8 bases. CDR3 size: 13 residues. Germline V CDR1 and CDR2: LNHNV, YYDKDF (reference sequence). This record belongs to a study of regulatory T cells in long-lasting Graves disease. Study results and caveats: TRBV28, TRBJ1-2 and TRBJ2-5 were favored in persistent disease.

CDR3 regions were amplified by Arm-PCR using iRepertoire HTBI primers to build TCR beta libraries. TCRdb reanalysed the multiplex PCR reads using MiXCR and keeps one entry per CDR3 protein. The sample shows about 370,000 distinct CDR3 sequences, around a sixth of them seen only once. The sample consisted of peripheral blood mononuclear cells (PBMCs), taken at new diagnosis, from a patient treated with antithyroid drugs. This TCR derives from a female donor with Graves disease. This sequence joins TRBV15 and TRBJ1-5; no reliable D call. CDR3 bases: TGTGCCACCAGCATTTCTAGAAATCAGCCCCAGCATTTT. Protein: CATSISRNQPQHF.